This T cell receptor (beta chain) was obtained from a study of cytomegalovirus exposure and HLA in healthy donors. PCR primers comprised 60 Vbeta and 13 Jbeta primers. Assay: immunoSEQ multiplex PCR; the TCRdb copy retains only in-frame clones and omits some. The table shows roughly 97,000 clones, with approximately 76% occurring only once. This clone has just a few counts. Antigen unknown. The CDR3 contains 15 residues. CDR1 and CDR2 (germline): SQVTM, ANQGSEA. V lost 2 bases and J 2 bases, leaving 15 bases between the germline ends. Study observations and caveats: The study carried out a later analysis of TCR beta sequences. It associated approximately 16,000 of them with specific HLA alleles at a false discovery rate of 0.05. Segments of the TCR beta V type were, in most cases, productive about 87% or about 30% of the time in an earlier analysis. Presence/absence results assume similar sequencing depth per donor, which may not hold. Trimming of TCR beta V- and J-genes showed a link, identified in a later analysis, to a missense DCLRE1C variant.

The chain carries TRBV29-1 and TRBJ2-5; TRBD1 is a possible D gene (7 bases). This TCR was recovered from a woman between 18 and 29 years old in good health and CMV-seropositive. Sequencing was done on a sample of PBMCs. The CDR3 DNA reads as TGCAGCGTTGAACTAAGACAGGGAGGTCAAGAGACCCAGTACTTC. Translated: CSVELRQGGQETQYF.